The 4 T cell receptor beta chains listed next were all sequenced from one sample in a study of blood T cell repertoires in COVID-19. Method: immunoSEQ multiplex PCR; TCRdb's copy keeps in-frame clones and lacks some. This table holds about 100,000 clones, roughly 90% found once. Sequencing used peripheral blood. These receptors all come from a woman in her fifties or sixties with acute or convalescent COVID-19.

V and J are TRBV5-1 and TRBJ1-2; no definite D call. This CDR3 contains 15 residues. Trimming removed 0 bases from V and 8 bases from J, with 17 bases in between. In germline, CDR1 is SGHRS, CDR2 YFSETQ. The CDR3 DNA reads as TGCGCCAGCAGCTTGGCGAACAGCCGATCGGCGGGCTACACCTTC. Its protein product is CASSLANSRSAGYTF.

The chain couples TRBV3-1 (or the pseudogene TRBV3-2) to TRBJ2-1; the match to TRBD2 covers 9 bases. V shed 4 bases and J 7 bases; nucleotides not matched to a gene: 11. The germline gives CDR1 LGHDT, CDR2 YNNKEL (reference sequence). The CDR3 extends over 16 amino acids. CDR3 coding DNA: TGTGCCAGCAGCCCGCACTTAGCGGGAGTGGGGAATGAGCAGTTCTTC. Its protein is CASSPHLAGVGNEQFF.

This clone turned up a few times. The CDR3 loop is CASRGRYYEQYF. DNA for the CDR3: TGTGCCAGCAGAGGGAGATACTACGAGCAGTACTTC. This chain connects TRBV28 to TRBJ2-7, with D perhaps TRBD2 (5 bases). The CDR3 spans 12 residues. With 6 bases removed from V and 3 bases from J, the gap between germline ends came to 9 bases. The germline gives CDR1 MDHEN, CDR2 SYDVKM. Full variable domain (missing parts from reference TRBV28 and TRBJ2-7): DVKVTQSSRYLVKRTGEKVFLECVQDMDHENMFWYRQDPGLGLRLIYFSYDVKMKEKGDIPEGYSVSREKKERFSLILESASTNQTSMYLCASRGRYYEQYFGPGTRLTVT.

The J gene is TRBJ1-5, the V gene TRBV27; TRBD1 aligns across 9 bases. This CDR3 region has 17 residues. CDR1 and CDR2 from the germline V gene are MNHEY and SMNVEV (reference sequence). Germline trimming cut 3 bases from V and 4 bases from J; bases unmatched to any gene: 10. Written as DNA, the CDR3 is TGTGCCAGCAGTTTCGGTGGACAGGGGATTTCTAATCAGCCCCAGCATTTT. This codes for CASSFGGQGISNQPQHF.